These 20 T cell receptor beta chains were sequenced from one sample in a study of cytomegalovirus exposure and HLA in healthy donors. PCR employed 60 Vbeta and 13 Jbeta primers. Data came from immunoSEQ multiplex PCR; TCRdb stores just in-frame clones and leaves some out. Altogether more than 150,000 clones are present, 79% being singletons, with the ten largest covering approximately 1.5%. Sequencing was done on a sample of PBMCs. These receptors were obtained from a girl under 18 in good health and CMV-seropositive.

V is TRBV12-5 and J is TRBJ1-4, with D tentatively TRBD1 (6 bases). The CDR3 runs 18 residues. V was clipped by 1 base and J by 7 bases, with 22 bases between them. Germline V lookup: CDR1 LGHNT, CDR2 FRNRAP. For the CDR3, the DNA is TGTGCTAGTGGTTTGGGGTCCAAAAACGACAGGAGTCCTGAAAAACTGTTTTTT. Amino acid sequence: CASGLGSKNDRSPEKLFF.

The CDR3: CASSRTGVNQPQHF. The CDR3 region has the DNA TGTGCCAGCAGCCGTACAGGGGTCAATCAGCCCCAGCATTTT. The genes are TRBV2 and TRBJ1-5; TRBD1 matches at 7 bases. Looked up from germline, CDR1 is SNHLY and CDR2 is FYNNEI. The CDR3 spans 14 residues. After removal of 6 bases from V and 3 bases from J, the junction contained 5 bases not matched to a gene.

Note on this clone: Other DNA variants within this sample encode the same CDR3. This chain uses TRBV6-5 with TRBJ2-3; 9 bases line up with TRBD1. Germline CDR1 reads MNHEY; CDR2 reads SVGAGI. CDR3 length equals 15 residues. The J segment lost 1 base and the V segment lost 2 bases, leaving 1 base of the junction unmatched. The DNA of the CDR3 is TGTGCCAGCAGTTACGACAGGGGGGGCACAGATACGCAGTATTTT. The encoded protein is CASSYDRGGTDTQYF.

The chain combines TRBV11-3 with TRBJ2-2, with a tentative D call TRBD1 (6 bases). CDR1 is SGHNT and CDR2 is YENEEA in the germline V gene. The CDR3 loop spans 15 amino acids. The V end was cut by 4 bases, the J end by 3 bases, with 12 bases between. CDR3 DNA: TGTGCCAGCAGCTCCGGACAGAAAGACACCGGGGAGCTGTTTTTT. It translates to CASSSGQKDTGELFF.

This chain uses TRBV2 with TRBJ1-1, with 7 nucleotides matching TRBD1. After removal of 5 bases from V and 11 bases from J, the junction contained 5 bases not matched to a gene. The germline gives CDR1 SNHLY, CDR2 FYNNEI. CDR3 length equals 11 residues. The CDR3 is CASSPTGDAFF. CDR3 DNA: TGTGCCAGCAGTCCTACAGGGGACGCTTTCTTT. Drawing the rest from reference TRBV2 and TRBJ1-1, the complete variable domain is EPEVTQTPSHQVTQMGQEVILRCVPISNHLYFYWYRQILGQKVEFLVSFYNNEISEKSEIFDDQFSVERPDGSNFTLKIRSTKLEDSAMYFCASSPTGDAFFGQGTRLTVV.

The J gene is TRBJ2-1, the V gene TRBV27; 11 bases line up with TRBD2. V shed 6 bases and J 4 bases; nucleotides not matched to a gene: 5. CDR3 length: 15 residues. The V gene's germline CDR1 is MNHEY and CDR2 SMNVEV (reference sequence). The CDR3 region has the DNA TGTGCCAGCAGAATCGGGACTAGCGGATACAATGAGCAGTTCTTC. This codes for CASRIGTSGYNEQFF.

This clone has just a few counts. The chain joins TRBV5-1 to TRBJ1-1; TRBD1 might be the D (5 bases). V lost 0 bases to trimming and J lost 3 bases, with 24 bases between them. The CDR3 sequence is 19 residues long. In germline, CDR1 is SGHRS, CDR2 YFSETQ. CDR3 residues: CASSLAGGRTPILDTEAFF. CDR3 sequence (DNA): TGCGCCAGCAGCTTGGCCGGGGGGAGGACCCCCATTTTGGACACTGAAGCTTTCTTT.

The rearrangement joins TRBV5-6 to TRBJ2-7; D possibly corresponds to TRBD2 (5 bases). The V gene's germline CDR1 is SGHDT and CDR2 YYEEEE. The CDR3 totals 13 residues. V gave up 0 bases and J gave up 3 bases, with 7 bases separating them. As DNA, the CDR3 is TGTGCCAGCAGCTTGGGGACTGACTACGAGCAGTACTTC. It is translated as CASSLGTDYEQYF.

This chain links TRBV7-7 with TRBJ2-5, with a weak D call TRBD2 (6 bases). V gave up 5 bases and J gave up 4 bases, with 17 bases separating them. CDR3 length equals 15 residues. Germline CDR1 and CDR2: SSHAT and FNYEAQ (reference sequence). CDR3 bases: TGTGCCAGCAGCCCGGGACTCCCCGGGGTAGAGACCCAGTACTTC. Translating it yields CASSPGLPGVETQYF.

The rearrangement joins TRBV9 to TRBJ2-1, with TRBD2 matching over 10 bases. The length of the CDR3 is 15 residues. The V segment lost 2 bases and the J segment 5 bases; nucleotides outside the gene matches: 4. Per germline, CDR1 SGDLS and CDR2 YYNGEE. CDR3 nucleotide sequence: TGTGCCAGCAGCGTTTGGACTAGCGGCGACAATGAGCAGTTCTTC. This encodes CASSVWTSGDNEQFF.

This chain connects TRBV30 to TRBJ2-3, with D perhaps TRBD1 (6 bases). Germline loops: CDR1 GTSNPN, CDR2 SVGIG (reference sequence). CDR3 length equals 13 residues. V lost 3 bases and J lost 2, with 9 bases in between. CDR3 in DNA: TGTGCCTGGAGGCCGGGACACACAGATACGCAGTATTTT. Translated: CAWRPGHTDTQYF.

This chain connects TRBV6-5 to TRBJ2-7; 8 bases fit TRBD1. Germline V gene data show CDR1 as MNHEY and CDR2 as SVGAGI. This CDR3 is built from 16 residues. Trimming at V came to 0 bases and at J to 2 bases, leaving 6 bases not matched to a gene. DNA of the CDR3: TGTGCCAGCAGTTACTCAACCGGGACAGGCACCTACGAGCAGTACTTC. Protein: CASSYSTGTGTYEQYF.

CDR3 DNA: TGCGCCAGGATGGATCTAGCGGGGGGGGCAGATACGCAGTATTTT. Translating it yields CARMDLAGGADTQYF. The rearrangement links TRBV5-1 to TRBJ2-3; 12 bases align to TRBD2. This CDR3 region has 15 residues. In germline, CDR1 is SGHRS, CDR2 YFSETQ. Germline trimming cut 8 bases from V and 4 bases from J; bases unmatched to any gene: 8.

This chain connects TRBV13 to TRBJ2-7, with D maybe TRBD2 (6 bases). V lost 5 bases, J lost 0 bases, and 14 bases lay in between. This CDR3 has 15 amino acids. CDR1 is PRHDT, CDR2 FYEKMQ, per germline (reference sequence). The DNA for the CDR3 is TGTGCCAGCAGCCCCCTCCGGGACTCCTCCTACGAGCAGTACTTC. It codes for CASSPLRDSSYEQYF.

The genes are TRBV25-1 and TRBJ1-2; a possible D gene is TRBD1 (5 bases). V was clipped by 5 bases and J by 4 bases, with 11 bases between them. The germline gives CDR1 MGHDK, CDR2 SYGVNS. The CDR3 is made up of 13 amino acids. The CDR3 protein is CASSRQGAYGYTF. CDR3 bases: TGTGCCAGCAGTAGGCAGGGTGCCTATGGCTACACCTTC.

The rearrangement uses TRBV5-4 and TRBJ2-3; 9 bases match TRBD2. J was trimmed by 5 bases and V by 6 bases; bases with no gene match: 10. This CDR3 region has 15 residues. CDR1 is SGHNT and CDR2 is YYREEE in the germline V gene (reference sequence). The DNA of the CDR3 is TGTGCCAGCACGGGCGGGGGGGCCGGGAGAGATACGCAGTATTTT. This sequence encodes CASTGGGAGRDTQYF.

The rearrangement joins TRBV5-1 to TRBJ1-1; maybe TRBD1 (6 bases). CDR1 is SGHRS, CDR2 YFSETQ, per germline. The CDR3 runs to 14 residues. Trimming stripped 1 base from V and 5 bases from J, with 12 bases between. CDR3 sequence (DNA): TGCGCCAGCAGCTTGCGGGGGGCTGGAACTGAAGCTTTCTTT. Its protein product is CASSLRGAGTEAFF.

The chain carries TRBV5-1 and TRBJ2-3, with 7 bases aligning to TRBD2. This CDR3 spans 14 amino acids. The germline gives CDR1 SGHRS, CDR2 YFSETQ. V lost 2 bases, J lost 6 bases, and 6 bases stayed unmatched. CDR3 DNA: TGCGCCAGCAGCTTCGGACTAGTATCGGATACGCAGTATTTT. This sequence encodes CASSFGLVSDTQYF.

The chain recombines TRBV7-6 with TRBJ1-6, with no clear D. Germline CDR1 and CDR2: SGHVS and FNYEAQ. V lost 3 bases and J 8 bases, leaving 8 bases between the germline ends. The CDR3 length is 13 residues. CDR3 protein: CASSFYEDSPLHF. Written as DNA, the CDR3 is TGTGCCAGCAGCTTTTATGAGGATTCACCCCTCCACTTT. The whole variable domain, filled in from reference TRBV7-6 and TRBJ1-6, reads GAGVSQSPRYKVTKRGQDVALRCDPISGHVSLYWYRQALGQGPEFLTYFNYEAQQDKSGLPNDRFSAERPEGSISTLTIQRTEQRDSAMYRCASSFYEDSPLHFGNGTRLTVT.

The sample holds a few counts of this clone. J is TRBJ1-1 and V is TRBV11-3; a possible D gene is TRBD1 (6 bases). This CDR3 has 12 residues. Germline values: CDR1 SGHNT, CDR2 YENEEA. The V and J ends lost 5 bases and 7 bases respectively, with 11 bases between them. CDR3: CASSPGQSEAFF. The CDR3 DNA sequence: TGTGCCAGCAGCCCAGGACAGAGTGAAGCTTTCTTT.